This T cell receptor (beta chain) was identified in a study of blood T cell repertoires in COVID-19. Study overall: Acute-phase and convalescent COVID-19 samples originated in the United States, Italy and Spain. Sample material is recorded as cDNA or gDNA derived from T cells, B-cell-depleted T cells, or PBMCs.

Original data processing: How many nucleated cells were present was estimated from reference gene primer amplification. TCRdb's table, derived via immunoSEQ multiplex PCR, lists solely in-frame clones and lacks some. For V, J and clone size, that table is used; D and trimming come from the DNA. This table holds a few hundred thousand clones, 75% to 85% found once. Participant-given clinical history determined each cohort assignment. V shed 1 base, J shed 7 bases, and the junction held 3 bases outside the gene matches. Germline V gives CDR1 LGHDT, CDR2 YNNKEL (reference sequence). This CDR3 has 14 residues.

The V gene is TRBV3-1 (or the pseudogene TRBV3-2), the J gene TRBJ2-3; TRBD1 aligns across 9 bases. The specimen sequenced was PBMCs or T cells enriched from blood (not recorded which). This clonotype was sampled from a woman aged 35 to 49 with acute COVID-19. Here the CDR3 reads CASSQVGTGNTQYF. CDR3 DNA: TGTGCCAGCAGCCAAGTCGGGACAGGGAATACGCAGTATTTT.